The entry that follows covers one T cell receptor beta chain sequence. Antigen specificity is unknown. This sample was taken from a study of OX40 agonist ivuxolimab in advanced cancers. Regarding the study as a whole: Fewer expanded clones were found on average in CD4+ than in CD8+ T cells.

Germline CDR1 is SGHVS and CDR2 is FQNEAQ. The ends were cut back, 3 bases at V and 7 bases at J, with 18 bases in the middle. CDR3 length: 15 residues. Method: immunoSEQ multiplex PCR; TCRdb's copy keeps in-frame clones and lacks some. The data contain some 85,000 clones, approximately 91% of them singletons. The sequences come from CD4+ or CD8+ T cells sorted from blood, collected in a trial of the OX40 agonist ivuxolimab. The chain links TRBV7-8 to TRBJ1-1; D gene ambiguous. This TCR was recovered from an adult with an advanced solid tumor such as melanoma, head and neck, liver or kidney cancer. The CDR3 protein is CASSLGIGEPVEAFF. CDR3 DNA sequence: TGTGCCAGCAGCTTGGGAATCGGGGAACCCGTTGAAGCTTTCTTT.